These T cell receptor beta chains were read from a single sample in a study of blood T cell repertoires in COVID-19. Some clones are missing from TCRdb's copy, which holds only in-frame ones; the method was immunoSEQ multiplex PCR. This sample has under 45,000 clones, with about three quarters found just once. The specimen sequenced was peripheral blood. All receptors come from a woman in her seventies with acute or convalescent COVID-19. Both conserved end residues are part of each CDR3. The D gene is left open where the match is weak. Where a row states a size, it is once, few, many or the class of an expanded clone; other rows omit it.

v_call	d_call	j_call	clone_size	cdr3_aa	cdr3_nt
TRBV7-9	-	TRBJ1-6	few	CASSLVNSPLHF	TGTGCCAGCAGCTTAGTAAATTCACCCCTCCACTTT
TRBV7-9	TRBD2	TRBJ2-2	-	CASSLGWTSGSAAGELFF	TGTGCCAGCAGCTTAGGATGGACTAGCGGGAGCGCCGCCGGGGAGCTGTTTTTT
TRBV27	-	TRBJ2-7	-	CASSLKPTYEQYF	TGTGCCAGCAGTTTAAAACCTACCTACGAGCAGTACTTC
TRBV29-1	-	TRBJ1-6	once	CSVGREGSPLHF	TGCAGCGTTGGCAGGGAAGGTTCACCCCTCCACTTT
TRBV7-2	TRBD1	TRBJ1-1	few	CASSLSQGVNTEAFF	TGTGCCAGCAGCTTAAGCCAGGGGGTGAACACTGAAGCTTTCTTT
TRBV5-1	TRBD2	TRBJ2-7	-	CASSLGLAGEGYEQYF	TGCGCCAGCAGCCTGGGACTAGCGGGAGAGGGGTACGAGCAGTACTTC
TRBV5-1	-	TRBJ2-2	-	CASSPSTSGELFF	TGCGCCAGCAGCCCCTCGACTAGCGGGGAGCTGTTTTTT
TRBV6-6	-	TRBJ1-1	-	CASSPPPRGGNTEAFF	TGTGCCAGCAGTCCGCCCCCCAGAGGGGGGAACACTGAAGCTTTCTTT
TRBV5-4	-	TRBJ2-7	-	CASSSYTGFSYEQYF	TGTGCCAGCAGTTCATACACGGGGTTCTCCTACGAGCAGTACTTC
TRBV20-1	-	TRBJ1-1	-	CSAEGETEAFF	TGCAGTGCCGAGGGGGAGACTGAAGCTTTCTTT
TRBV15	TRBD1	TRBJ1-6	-	CATSRVYSGAGGPYNSPLHF	TGTGCCACCAGCAGAGTGTATTCGGGGGCAGGGGGTCCCTATAATTCACCCCTCCACTTT
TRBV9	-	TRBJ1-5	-	CASSVSYSNQPQHF	TGTGCCAGCAGCGTCAGTTATAGCAATCAGCCCCAGCATTTT
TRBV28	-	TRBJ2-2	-	CASSIPSSGNGELFF	TGTGCCAGCAGTATCCCAAGTAGCGGCAACGGGGAGCTGTTTTTT
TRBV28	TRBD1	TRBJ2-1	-	CASSSGGPSYNEQFF	TGTGCCAGCAGTTCAGGGGGCCCTTCCTACAATGAGCAGTTCTTC
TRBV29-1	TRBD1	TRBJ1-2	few	CSVERGQDYGYTF	TGCAGCGTTGAAAGGGGGCAGGACTATGGCTACACCTTC
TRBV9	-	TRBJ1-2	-	CASSTRTSYGYTF	TGTGCCAGCAGCACCCGGACAAGCTATGGCTACACCTTC